Given below is one TCR beta chain in context. These data belong to a study of T cell clonotyping in hematopoietic cell transplantation. The length of the CDR3 is 17 residues. Trimming removed 5 bases from V and 0 bases from J, with 14 bases in between. Germline V gives CDR1 SGHTA, CDR2 FQGTGA. Some clones are missing from TCRdb's copy, which holds only in-frame ones; the method was immunoSEQ multiplex PCR. The sample has under 6,500 clones, 55% to 80% seen once. The TCR was taken from a female patient in her fifties or sixties who had an allogeneic stem cell transplant, so the T cells may come from the graft donor. Some clones in this sample may be carry-over from other donors' samples. The J gene is TRBJ2-6, the V gene TRBV7-3; maybe TRBD1 (5 bases). The specimen comprised PBMCs, sampled 100 days after allogeneic stem cell transplant. The CDR3: CASSAGHFASGANVLTF. In nucleotides, the CDR3 is TGTGCCAGCAGCGCAGGACACTTTGCCTCTGGGGCCAACGTCCTGACTTTC.